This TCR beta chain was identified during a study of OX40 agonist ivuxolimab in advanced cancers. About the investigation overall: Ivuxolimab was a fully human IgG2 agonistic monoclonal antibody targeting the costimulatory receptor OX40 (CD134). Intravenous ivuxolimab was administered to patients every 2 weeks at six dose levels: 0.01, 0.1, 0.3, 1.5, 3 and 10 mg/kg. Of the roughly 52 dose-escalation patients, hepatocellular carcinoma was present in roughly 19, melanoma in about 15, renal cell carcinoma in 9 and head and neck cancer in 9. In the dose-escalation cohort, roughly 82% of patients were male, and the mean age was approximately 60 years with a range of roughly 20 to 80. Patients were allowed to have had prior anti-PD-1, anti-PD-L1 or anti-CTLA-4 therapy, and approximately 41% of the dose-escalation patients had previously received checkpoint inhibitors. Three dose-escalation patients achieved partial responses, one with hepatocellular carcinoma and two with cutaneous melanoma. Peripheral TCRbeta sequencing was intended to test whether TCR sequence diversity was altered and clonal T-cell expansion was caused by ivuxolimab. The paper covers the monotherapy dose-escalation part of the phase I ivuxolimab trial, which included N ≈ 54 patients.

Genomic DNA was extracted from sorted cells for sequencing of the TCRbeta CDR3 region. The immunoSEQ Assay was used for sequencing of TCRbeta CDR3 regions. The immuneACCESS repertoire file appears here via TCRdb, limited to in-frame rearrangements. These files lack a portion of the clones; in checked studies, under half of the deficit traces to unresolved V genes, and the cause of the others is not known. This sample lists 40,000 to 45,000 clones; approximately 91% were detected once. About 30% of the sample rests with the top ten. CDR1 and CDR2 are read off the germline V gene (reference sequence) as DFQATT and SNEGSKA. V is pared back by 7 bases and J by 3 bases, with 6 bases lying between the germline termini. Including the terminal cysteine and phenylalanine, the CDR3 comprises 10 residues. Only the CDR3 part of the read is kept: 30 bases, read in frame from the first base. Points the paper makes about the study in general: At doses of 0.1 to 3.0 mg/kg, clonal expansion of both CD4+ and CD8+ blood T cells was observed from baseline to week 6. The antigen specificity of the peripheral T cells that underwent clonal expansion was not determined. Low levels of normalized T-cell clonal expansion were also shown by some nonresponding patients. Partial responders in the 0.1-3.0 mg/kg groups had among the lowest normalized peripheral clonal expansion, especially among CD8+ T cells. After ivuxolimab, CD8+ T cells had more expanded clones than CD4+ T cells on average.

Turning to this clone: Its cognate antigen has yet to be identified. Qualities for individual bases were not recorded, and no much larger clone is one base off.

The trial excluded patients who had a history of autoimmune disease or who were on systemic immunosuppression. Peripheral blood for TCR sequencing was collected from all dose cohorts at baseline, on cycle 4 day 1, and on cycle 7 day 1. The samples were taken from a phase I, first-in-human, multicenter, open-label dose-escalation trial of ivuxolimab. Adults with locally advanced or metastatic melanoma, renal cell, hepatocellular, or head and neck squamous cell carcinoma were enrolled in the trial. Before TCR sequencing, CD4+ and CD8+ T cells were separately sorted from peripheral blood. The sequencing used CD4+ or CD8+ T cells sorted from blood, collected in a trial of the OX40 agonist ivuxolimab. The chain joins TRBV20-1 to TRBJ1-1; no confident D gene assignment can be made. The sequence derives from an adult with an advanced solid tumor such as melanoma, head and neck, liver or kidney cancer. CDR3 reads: CSVWDTEAFF. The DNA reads TGCAGTGTGTGGGACACTGAAGCTTTCTTT.